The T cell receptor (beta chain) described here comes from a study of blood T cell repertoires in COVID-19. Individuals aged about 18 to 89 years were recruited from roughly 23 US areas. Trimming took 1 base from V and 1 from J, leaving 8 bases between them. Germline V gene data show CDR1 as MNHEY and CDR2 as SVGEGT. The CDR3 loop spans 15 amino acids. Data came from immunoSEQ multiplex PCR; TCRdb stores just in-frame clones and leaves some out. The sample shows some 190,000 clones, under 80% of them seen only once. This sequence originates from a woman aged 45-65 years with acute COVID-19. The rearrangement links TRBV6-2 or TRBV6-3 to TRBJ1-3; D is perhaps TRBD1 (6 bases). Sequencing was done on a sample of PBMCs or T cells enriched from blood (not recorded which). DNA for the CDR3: TGTGCCAGCAGTTACTTGCAGGGGTCTGGAAACACCATATATTTT. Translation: CASSYLQGSGNTIYF.